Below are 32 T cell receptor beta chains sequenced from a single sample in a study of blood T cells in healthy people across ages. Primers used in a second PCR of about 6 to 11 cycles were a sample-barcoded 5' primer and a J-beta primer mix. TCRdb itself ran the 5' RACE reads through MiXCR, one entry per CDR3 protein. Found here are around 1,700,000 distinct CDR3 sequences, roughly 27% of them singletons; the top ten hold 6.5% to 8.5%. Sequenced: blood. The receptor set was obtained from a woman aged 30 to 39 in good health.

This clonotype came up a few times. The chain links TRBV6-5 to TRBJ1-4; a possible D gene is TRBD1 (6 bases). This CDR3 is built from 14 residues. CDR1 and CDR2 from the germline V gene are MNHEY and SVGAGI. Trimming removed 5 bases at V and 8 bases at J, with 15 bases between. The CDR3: CASSRQAESEKLFF. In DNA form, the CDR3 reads TGTGCCAGCAGTCGACAGGCTGAATCGGAAAAACTGTTTTTT.

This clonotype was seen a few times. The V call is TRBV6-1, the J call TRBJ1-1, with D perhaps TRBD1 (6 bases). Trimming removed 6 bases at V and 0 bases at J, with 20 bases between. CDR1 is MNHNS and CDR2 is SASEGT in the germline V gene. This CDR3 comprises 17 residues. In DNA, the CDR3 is TGTGCCAGCAGACCCAGTACTCCGGGACATATGAACACTGAAGCTTTCTTT. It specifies CASRPSTPGHMNTEAFF.

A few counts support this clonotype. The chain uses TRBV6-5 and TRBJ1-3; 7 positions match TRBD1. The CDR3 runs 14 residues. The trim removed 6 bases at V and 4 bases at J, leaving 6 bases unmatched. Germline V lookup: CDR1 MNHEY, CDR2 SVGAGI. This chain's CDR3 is CASRELTGGNTIYF. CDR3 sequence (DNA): TGTGCCAGCAGAGAACTGACAGGGGGAAACACCATATATTTT.

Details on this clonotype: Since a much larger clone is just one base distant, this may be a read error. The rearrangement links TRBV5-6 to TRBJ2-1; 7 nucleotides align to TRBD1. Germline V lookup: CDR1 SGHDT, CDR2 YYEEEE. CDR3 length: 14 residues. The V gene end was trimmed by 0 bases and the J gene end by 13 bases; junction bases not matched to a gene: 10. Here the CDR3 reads CASSLAGVGQTQFF. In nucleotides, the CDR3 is TGTGCCAGCAGCTTGGCCGGGGTGGGACAGACCCAGTTCTTC.

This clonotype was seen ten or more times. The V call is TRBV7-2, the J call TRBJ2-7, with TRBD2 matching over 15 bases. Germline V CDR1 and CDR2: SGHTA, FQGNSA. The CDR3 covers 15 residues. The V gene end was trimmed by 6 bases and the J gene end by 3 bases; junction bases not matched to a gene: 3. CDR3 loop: CASRGGLAGGYEQYF. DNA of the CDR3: TGTGCCAGCAGGGGGGGACTAGCGGGAGGCTACGAGCAGTACTTC.

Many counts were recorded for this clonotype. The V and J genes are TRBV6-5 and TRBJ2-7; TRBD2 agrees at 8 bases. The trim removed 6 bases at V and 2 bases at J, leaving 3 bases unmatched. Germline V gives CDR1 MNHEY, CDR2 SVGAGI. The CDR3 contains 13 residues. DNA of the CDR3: TGTGCCAGCAGGACTAGCGCCCCCTACGAGCAGTACTTC. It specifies CASRTSAPYEQYF.

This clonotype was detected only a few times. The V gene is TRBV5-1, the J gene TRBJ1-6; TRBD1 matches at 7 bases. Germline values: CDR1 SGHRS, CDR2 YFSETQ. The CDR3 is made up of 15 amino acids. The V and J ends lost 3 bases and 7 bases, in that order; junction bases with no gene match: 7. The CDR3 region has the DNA TGCGCCAGCAGCTCCTCCGGGACAGCAAATTCACCCCTCCACTTT. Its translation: CASSSSGTANSPLHF.

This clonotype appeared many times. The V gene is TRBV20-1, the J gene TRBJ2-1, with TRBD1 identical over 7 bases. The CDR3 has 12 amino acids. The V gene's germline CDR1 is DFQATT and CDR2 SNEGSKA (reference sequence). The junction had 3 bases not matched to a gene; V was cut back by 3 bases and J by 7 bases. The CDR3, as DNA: TGCAGTGCTAGTCAGGGGGTAAATGAGCAGTTCTTC. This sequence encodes CSASQGVNEQFF.

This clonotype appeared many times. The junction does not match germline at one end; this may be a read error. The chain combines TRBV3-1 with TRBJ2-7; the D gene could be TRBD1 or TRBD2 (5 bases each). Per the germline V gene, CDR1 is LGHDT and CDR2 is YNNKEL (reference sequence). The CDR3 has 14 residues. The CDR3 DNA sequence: TGCGCCAGCAGCCAAGATTTGGGGGCCTACGAGCAGTACTTC. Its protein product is CASSQDLGAYEQYF.

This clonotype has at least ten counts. CDR3 in DNA: TGCAGTGCTAGAGATAGAACTAGCGGGTACAATGAGCAGTTCTTC. Its translation: CSARDRTSGYNEQFF. The V and J genes are TRBV20-1 and TRBJ2-1; TRBD2 agrees at 9 bases. J lost 4 bases, V lost 0 bases, and 4 bases had no gene match. Germline V gene sequence: CDR1 DFQATT, CDR2 SNEGSKA (reference sequence). This CDR3 region has 15 residues.

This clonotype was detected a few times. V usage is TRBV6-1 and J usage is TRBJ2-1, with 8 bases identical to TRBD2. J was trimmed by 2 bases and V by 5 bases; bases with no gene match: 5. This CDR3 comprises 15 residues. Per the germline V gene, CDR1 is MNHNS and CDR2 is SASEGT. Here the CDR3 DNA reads TGTGCCAGCAGTACCAGGACTAGCACCTACAATGAGCAGTTCTTC. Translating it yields CASSTRTSTYNEQFF.

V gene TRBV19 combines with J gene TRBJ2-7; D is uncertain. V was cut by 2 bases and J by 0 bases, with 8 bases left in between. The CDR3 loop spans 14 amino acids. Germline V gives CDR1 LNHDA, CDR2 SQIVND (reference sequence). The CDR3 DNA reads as TGTGCCAGTAGTATATCCTGGAGCTCCTACGAGCAGTACTTC. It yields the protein CASSISWSSYEQYF.

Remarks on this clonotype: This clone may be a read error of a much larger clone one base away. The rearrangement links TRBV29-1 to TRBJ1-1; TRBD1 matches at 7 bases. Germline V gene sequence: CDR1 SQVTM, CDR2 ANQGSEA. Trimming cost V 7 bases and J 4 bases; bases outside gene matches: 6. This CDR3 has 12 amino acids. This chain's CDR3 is CSAGGRSTEAFF. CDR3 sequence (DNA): TGCAGCGCAGGGGGAAGGAGCACTGAAGCTTTCTTT.

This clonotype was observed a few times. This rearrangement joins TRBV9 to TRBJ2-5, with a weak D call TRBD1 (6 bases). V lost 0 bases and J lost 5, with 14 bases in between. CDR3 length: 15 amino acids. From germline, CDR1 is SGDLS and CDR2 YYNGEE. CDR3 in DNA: TGTGCCAGCAGCGTAGCGGAAGGGGGTCCTGAGACCCAGTACTTC. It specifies CASSVAEGGPETQYF.

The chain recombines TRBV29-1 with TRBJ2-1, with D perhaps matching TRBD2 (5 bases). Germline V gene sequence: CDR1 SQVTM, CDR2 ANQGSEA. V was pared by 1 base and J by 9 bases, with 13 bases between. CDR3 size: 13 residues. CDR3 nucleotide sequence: TGCAGCGTTGAAGGTAGACCCGCGGGTGAGCAGTTCTTC. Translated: CSVEGRPAGEQFF.

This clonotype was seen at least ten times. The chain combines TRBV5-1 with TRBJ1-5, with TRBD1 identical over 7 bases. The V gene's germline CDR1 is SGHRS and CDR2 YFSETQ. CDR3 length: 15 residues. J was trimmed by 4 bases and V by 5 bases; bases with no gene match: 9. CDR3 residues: CASRTGTASNQPQHF. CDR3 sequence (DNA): TGCGCCAGCAGAACCGGGACAGCGTCAAATCAGCCCCAGCATTTT.

The CDR3 spells CASSLYGTILAKNIQYF. The CDR3 region has the DNA TGTGCCAGCAGCTTATACGGTACCATACTAGCCAAAAACATTCAGTACTTC. V is TRBV7-2 and J is TRBJ2-4; D uncertain. Trimming pared 2 bases from V and 0 bases from J, leaving 14 bases between. CDR1 is SGHTA and CDR2 is FQGNSA in the germline V gene. CDR3 size: 17 residues.

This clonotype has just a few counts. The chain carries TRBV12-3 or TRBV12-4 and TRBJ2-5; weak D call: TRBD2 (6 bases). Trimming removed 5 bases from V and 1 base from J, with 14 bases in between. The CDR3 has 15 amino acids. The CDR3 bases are TGTGCCAGCAGTGGGGTTCTAGCGATCCAAGAGACCCAGTACTTC. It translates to CASSGVLAIQETQYF.

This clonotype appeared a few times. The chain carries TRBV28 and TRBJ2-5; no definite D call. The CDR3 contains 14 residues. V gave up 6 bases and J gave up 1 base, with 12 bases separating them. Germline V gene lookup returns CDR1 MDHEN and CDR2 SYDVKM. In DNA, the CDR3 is TGTGCCAGCAGCATCGACACATTCCAAGAGACCCAGTACTTC. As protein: CASSIDTFQETQYF.

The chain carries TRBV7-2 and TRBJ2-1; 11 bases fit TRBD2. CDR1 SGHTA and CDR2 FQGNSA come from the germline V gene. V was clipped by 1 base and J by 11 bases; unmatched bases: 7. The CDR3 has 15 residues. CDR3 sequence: CASSLGLAGTRKQFF. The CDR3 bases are TGTGCCAGCAGCTTAGGACTAGCGGGGACGAGGAAGCAGTTCTTC.

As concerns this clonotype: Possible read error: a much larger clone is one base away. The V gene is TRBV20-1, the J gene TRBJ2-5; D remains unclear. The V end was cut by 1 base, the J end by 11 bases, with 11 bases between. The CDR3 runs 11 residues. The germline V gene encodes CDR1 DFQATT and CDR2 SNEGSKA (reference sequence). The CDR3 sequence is CSARGSLSQYF. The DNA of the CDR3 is TGCAGTGCTAGAGGGTCCCTCTCACAGTACTTC.

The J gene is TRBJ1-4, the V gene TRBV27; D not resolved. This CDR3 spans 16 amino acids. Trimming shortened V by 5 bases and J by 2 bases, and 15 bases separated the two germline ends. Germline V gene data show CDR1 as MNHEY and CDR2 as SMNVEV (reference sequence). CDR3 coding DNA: TGTGCCAGCAGTCCATTCCCGGGTACCACTAATGAAAAACTGTTTTTT. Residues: CASSPFPGTTNEKLFF.

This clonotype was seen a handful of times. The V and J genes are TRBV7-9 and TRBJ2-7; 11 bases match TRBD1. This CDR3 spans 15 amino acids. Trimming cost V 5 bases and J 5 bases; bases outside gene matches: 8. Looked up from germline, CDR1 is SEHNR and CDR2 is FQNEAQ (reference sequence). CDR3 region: CASSLRDRGFHEQYF. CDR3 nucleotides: TGTGCCAGCAGCCTCCGGGACAGGGGGTTCCACGAGCAGTACTTC.

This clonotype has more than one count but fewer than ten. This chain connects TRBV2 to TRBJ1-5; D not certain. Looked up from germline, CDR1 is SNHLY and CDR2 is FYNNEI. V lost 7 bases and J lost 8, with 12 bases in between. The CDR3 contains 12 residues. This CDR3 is CASNQALEPQHF. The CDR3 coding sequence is TGTGCCAGCAACCAGGCCCTGGAGCCCCAGCATTTT.

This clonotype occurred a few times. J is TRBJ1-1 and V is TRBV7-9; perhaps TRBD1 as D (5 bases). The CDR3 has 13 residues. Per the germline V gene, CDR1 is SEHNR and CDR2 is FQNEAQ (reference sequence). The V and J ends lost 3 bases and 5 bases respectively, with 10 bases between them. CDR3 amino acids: CASSFAGRTEAFF. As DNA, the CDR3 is TGTGCCAGCAGCTTCGCAGGGAGAACTGAAGCTTTCTTT. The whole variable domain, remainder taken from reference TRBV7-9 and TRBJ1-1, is DTGVSQNPRHKITKRGQNVTFRCDPISEHNRLYWYRQTLGQGPEFLTYFQNEAQLEKSRLLSDRFSAERPKGSFSTLEIQRTEQGDSAMYLCASSFAGRTEAFFGQGTRLTVV.

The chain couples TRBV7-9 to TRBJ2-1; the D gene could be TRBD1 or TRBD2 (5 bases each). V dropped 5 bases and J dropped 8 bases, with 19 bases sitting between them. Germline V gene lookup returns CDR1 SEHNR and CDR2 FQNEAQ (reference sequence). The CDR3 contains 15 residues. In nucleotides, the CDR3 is TGTGCCAGCAGCCGGGACCGGGATATTAGCGATGAGCAGTTCTTC. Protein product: CASSRDRDISDEQFF.

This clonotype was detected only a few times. The DNA for the CDR3 is TGTGCCAGCAGCGGACAGGGACGGTGGGAGCAGTTCTTC. Protein product: CASSGQGRWEQFF. The chain joins TRBV12-3 or TRBV12-4 to TRBJ2-1; 8 positions match TRBD1. Trimming cost V 6 bases and J 10 bases; bases outside gene matches: 8. The length of the CDR3 is 13 residues.

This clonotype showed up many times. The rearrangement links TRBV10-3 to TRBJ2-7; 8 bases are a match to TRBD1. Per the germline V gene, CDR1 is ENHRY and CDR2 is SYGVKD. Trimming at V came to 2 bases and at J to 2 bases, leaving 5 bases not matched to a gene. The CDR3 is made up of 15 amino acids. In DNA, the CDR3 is TGTGCCATCAGTGAGGCCGGGACAGGTCCCTACGAGCAGTACTTC. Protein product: CAISEAGTGPYEQYF.

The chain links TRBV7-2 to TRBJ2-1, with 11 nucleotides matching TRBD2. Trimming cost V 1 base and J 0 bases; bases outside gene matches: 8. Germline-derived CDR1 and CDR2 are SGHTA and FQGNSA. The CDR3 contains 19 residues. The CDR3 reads CASSLVISGGESSYNEQFF. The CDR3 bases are TGTGCCAGCAGCTTAGTCATTAGCGGGGGGGAAAGCTCCTACAATGAGCAGTTCTTC.

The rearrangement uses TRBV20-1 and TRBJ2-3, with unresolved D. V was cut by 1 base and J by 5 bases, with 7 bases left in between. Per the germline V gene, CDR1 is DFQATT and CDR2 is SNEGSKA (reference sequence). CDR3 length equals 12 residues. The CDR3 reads CSARVFKDTQYF. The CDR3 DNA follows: TGCAGTGCTAGAGTTTTTAAAGATACGCAGTATTTT.

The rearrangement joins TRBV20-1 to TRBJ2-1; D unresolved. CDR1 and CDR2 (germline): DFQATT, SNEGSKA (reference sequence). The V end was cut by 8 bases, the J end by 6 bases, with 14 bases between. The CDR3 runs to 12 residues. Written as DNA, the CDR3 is TGCAGTACTCCCGCAAAACCCAATGAGCAGTTCTTC. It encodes CSTPAKPNEQFF.

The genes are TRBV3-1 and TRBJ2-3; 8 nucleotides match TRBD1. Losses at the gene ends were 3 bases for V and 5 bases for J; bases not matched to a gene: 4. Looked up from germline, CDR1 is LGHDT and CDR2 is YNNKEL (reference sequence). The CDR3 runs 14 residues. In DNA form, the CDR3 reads TGTGCCAGCAGCCATATGGACAGGGAAGATACGCAGTATTTT. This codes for CASSHMDREDTQYF.